The 3 T cell receptor beta chains below come from one sample, sequenced in a study of blood T cell repertoires in COVID-19. Generated by immunoSEQ multiplex PCR, the TCRdb table keeps only in-frame clones and is missing some. The sample holds around 120,000 clones, about nine tenths seen once. Sequencing input: peripheral blood. The receptors were gathered from a woman in her sixties or seventies with acute or convalescent COVID-19.

A single count supports this clone. The rearrangement joins TRBV27 to TRBJ2-5, with D maybe TRBD2 (6 bases). V gave up 1 base and J gave up 2 bases, with 8 bases separating them. Looked up from germline, CDR1 is MNHEY and CDR2 is SMNVEV (reference sequence). The CDR3 is 14 amino acids. The CDR3 here is CASSLWGVQETQYF. The CDR3 nucleotides are TGTGCCAGCAGTTTATGGGGGGTACAAGAGACCCAGTACTTC.

The V gene is TRBV19, the J gene TRBJ2-7, with 11 positions matching TRBD2. Unmatched junction bases numbered 8, after V lost 10 bases and J lost 3 bases. Germline lookup yields CDR1 LNHDA and CDR2 SQIVND (reference sequence). The CDR3 runs 14 residues. CDR3 sequence: CAKPGTSGFYEQYF. The CDR3 DNA sequence: TGTGCCAAACCCGGGACTAGCGGTTTCTACGAGCAGTACTTC.

V is TRBV10-1 and J is TRBJ1-5, with TRBD1 as a possible D gene (6 bases). Deletions cut 5 bases from V and 4 bases from J, with 9 bases between. This CDR3 region has 13 residues. Looked up from germline, CDR1 is WNHNN and CDR2 is SYGVQD (reference sequence). The CDR3 loop reads CASSLQGNQPQHF. CDR3 coding DNA: TGCGCCAGCAGTTTACAGGGAAATCAGCCCCAGCATTTT.